What follows describes a single T cell receptor (beta chain). Its binding antigen is unknown. Base qualities were left out, and no much larger clone turns up one base away. The data derive from a study of shared clonotypes between healthy human individuals (dated by TCRdb to the early 2020s). Concerning the study at large: The cohort included a few men and two women between 18 and 49 years of age. Blood TCR repertoires of a handful of healthy adults were deeply sequenced to estimate repertoire size and the extent of clonotype sharing between individuals. For each donor, three plates each were used for CD4 naive and CD4 memory, two plates were used for CD8 naive, and one plate was used for CD8 memory. To increase sequencing depth and limit assay-specific biases, different laboratories used diverse techniques to prepare libraries and sequence TCR repertoires. Each donor's leukapheresis produced roughly between roughly 0.85 and 9.5 billion PBMCs. On the study overall, not on this receptor specifically: Even with the large sequencing depth, rarefaction of the sorted-subset datasets indicated that sequencing was incomplete. Sharing across a few donors was observed for around 5% of naive CD4, 3% to 4% of naive CD8, around 2.5% of memory CD4, and less than 0.45% of memory CD8 clonotypes. The genetic and exposure-history diversity represented was limited by the small number of donors. Pairwise subsampling led to the expectation that sequencing depth would affect the degree of clonotype sharing among donors. Naive subsets generally had larger estimated clonotype richness than memory subsets. Sampling was restricted to blood, and TCR repertoires in tissue are likely to differ from TCR repertoires in blood. Clonotypes shared by all four sorted-subset donors showed higher generation probabilities than non-shared clonotypes.

TCR CDR3 regions were amplified from genomic DNA by multiplex PCR using the deep immunoSEQ assay. Genomic DNA extracted from each cell subset was distributed evenly over all wells of several immunoSEQ 96-well plates, and each plate served as one replicate. Each replicate PCR for sorted subsets received around 200 ng genomic DNA, equal to about 30,000 T cell genomes. Purified libraries were measured with a Qubit 3.0 fluorometer, size-checked on a Bioanalyzer 2100, and measured again with the KAPA Library Quantification kit. Every immunoSEQ 96-well plate was sequenced on a dedicated single-read 150-cycle Illumina NextSeq 550 flow cell. From the authors' description of their analysis: Because only junctional sequences without quality scores were contained in the immunoSEQ output, filtering matching that applied to full-length reads could not be performed. To assign V/J genes and CDR3, sequences were annotated using PyIR, a Python wrapper for IgBLAST v1.9, with IMGT germline references. Reads were removed for weak V/J assignments (E-value above 1e-6), missing CDR3, stop codons, out-of-frame junctions, or ambiguous translated residues. V3J clonotypes were defined as sequences sharing an identical inferred V gene, J gene, and CDR3 amino acid sequence. Percentage overlap between repertoires was calculated by dividing the number of shared unique clonotypes by the size of the smaller repertoire. Three approaches were used to assess repertoire richness: RTK rarefaction, the Chao1 estimator, and Recon v2.1 estimates of unobserved clonotypes. OLGA was used to compute generation probabilities for all TCRbeta clonotypes that the gDNA method yielded from four donors. TCRdb provides this immuneACCESS table in a form limited to in-frame rearrangements. Some clones are lacking; in checked studies, under half of them reflect an unresolved V gene, and why the rest are absent is not known. Clonal size and the V and J genes are those of that table, whereas D and trimming came from the DNA. In this sample the table shows 2 million to 2.5 million clones, roughly 95% of which occur a single time. 0.13% of the sample rests with the top ten.

Healthy HIV-negative adults with no recently reported acute infections or vaccinations were included as donors. Every donor was a Caucasian adult living in Nashville, Tennessee, USA. Magnetic negative selection was used to enrich CD4+ T cells, after which naive cells were positively selected on CD45RA and the negative fraction became the memory subset. After blood collection by leukapheresis, PBMCs were isolated using Ficoll-Histopaque density gradient centrifugation and then cryopreserved in the vapor phase of liquid nitrogen. Purity and quantity of every magnetically sorted T cell population were checked by analytical flow cytometry. Each sorted fraction had its genomic DNA isolated and then quantified by UV absorbance on a Nanodrop 2000c. A distance of 9 bases separates the germline ends of V and J, which lose 4 bases and 2 bases respectively. From the cysteine up to the phenylalanine, the CDR3 has a length of 13 residues. Just the 39-base CDR3 DNA is kept, in frame starting at base 1. Sequences SGHKS (CDR1) and YYEKEE (CDR2) are obtained from the germline V gene (reference sequence).

The clonotype comes from a man aged 18 to 30 in good health. Sequencing input: naive CD4+ T cells sorted from blood. Per the publication, the cell subset or site label means: CD45RA+ positively selected. The chain uses TRBV5-5 and TRBJ2-5, with a tentative D call of TRBD1 or TRBD2, each matching 5 bases. The CDR3 reads CASSPGPQETQYF. The DNA sequence is TGTGCCAGCAGCCCGGGACCGCAAGAGACCCAGTACTTC. The entire variable domain, with the stretches around the CDR3 drawn from the reference TRBV5-5 and TRBJ2-5 proteins, is DAGVTQSPTHLIKTRGQQVTLRCSPISGHKSVSWYQQVLGQGPQFIFQYYEKEERGRGNFPDRFSARQFPNYSSELNVNALLLGDSALYLCASSPGPQETQYFGPGTRLLVL.